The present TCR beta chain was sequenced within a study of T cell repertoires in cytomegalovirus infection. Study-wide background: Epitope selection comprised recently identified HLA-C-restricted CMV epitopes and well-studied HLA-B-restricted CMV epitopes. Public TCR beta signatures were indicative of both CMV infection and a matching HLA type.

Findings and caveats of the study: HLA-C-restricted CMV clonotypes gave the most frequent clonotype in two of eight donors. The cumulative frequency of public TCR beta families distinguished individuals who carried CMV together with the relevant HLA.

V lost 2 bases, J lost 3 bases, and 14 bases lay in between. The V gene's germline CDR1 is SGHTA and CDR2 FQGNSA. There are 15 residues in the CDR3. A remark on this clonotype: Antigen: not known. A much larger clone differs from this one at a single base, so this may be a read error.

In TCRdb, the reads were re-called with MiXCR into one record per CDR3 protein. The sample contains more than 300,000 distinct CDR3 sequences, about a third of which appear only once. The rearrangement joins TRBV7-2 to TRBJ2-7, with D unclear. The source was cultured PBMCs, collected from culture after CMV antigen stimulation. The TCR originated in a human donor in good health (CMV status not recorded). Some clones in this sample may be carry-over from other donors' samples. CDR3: CASSLLSAALYEQYF. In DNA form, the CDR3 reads TGTGCCAGCAGCTTACTATCGGCAGCTCTCTACGAGCAGTACTTC.